Presented here are 19 T cell receptor beta chains from one specimen sequenced in a study of T-cell reconstitution after alpha-beta-depleted transplantation in children. Unique molecular identifiers were incorporated during preparation of the TCRbeta library. Each CDR3 protein gets one entry after TCRdb re-called the PCR reads with MiXCR. The table lists some 200,000 distinct CDR3 sequences, 7.5% to 9.5% of them singletons. Material: PBMCs, mostly from graft donor cells, obtained 360 days after TCRalphabeta/CD19-depleted stem cell transplant. These receptors were taken from a male patient aged 2-10 years who had a stem cell transplant for acute myeloid leukemia, so the T cells may come from the graft donor.

The chain recombines TRBV15 with TRBJ1-1, with a possible D match to TRBD1 (5 bases). This CDR3 has 14 amino acids. Trimming took off 0 bases at V and 11 bases at J, with 16 bases between the two ends. The germline CDR1 and CDR2 sequences are LNHNV and YYDKDF (reference sequence). The CDR3 DNA reads TGTGCCACCAGCAGAGATTCCCCCGGGGGAGCGGCTTTCTTT. This gives the protein CATSRDSPGGAAFF.

The rearrangement joins TRBV15 to TRBJ2-1, with 9 bases that match TRBD2. Trimming at V came to 6 bases and at J to 0 bases, leaving 9 bases not matched to a gene. Germline V CDR1 and CDR2: LNHNV, YYDKDF (reference sequence). CDR3 size: 17 residues. The CDR3 protein is CATRSPSGTSSYNEQFF. CDR3 DNA: TGTGCCACCAGGAGTCCTAGCGGGACGAGCTCCTACAATGAGCAGTTCTTC.

At least ten counts were recorded for this clonotype. The rearrangement links TRBV10-3 to TRBJ1-2; TRBD1 might be the D (5 bases). The V gene's germline CDR1 is ENHRY and CDR2 SYGVKD. The V and J ends lost 0 bases and 2 bases respectively, with 7 bases between them. This CDR3 region has 14 residues. CDR3 loop: CAISESGVNYGYTF. The CDR3 DNA follows: TGTGCCATCAGTGAGTCGGGGGTCAACTATGGCTACACCTTC.

There are a few counts of this clonotype. Since a much larger clone is just one base distant, this may be a read error. The J gene is TRBJ2-2, the V gene TRBV7-8; D could derive from TRBD1 or TRBD2 (5 bases each). Germline V gene lookup returns CDR1 SGHVS and CDR2 FQNEAQ. This CDR3 is 16 amino acids long. Here the CDR3 reads CVSSFFRDLLTGELFF. The CDR3 DNA is TGTGTCAGCAGCTTTTTCCGGGACCTTCTTACCGGGGAGCTGTTTTTT.

In its sample, this clonotype was seen a few times. The gene calls are TRBV20-1 and TRBJ2-5, with 10 bases matching TRBD1. The germline CDR1 and CDR2 sequences are DFQATT and SNEGSKA (reference sequence). J gave up 5 bases and V 3 bases, and 9 bases lay outside the gene matches. This CDR3 contains 15 residues. DNA for the CDR3: TGCAGTGCTAGGGCAGACAGGGGGCTGTGGGAGACCCAGTACTTC. Its translation is CSARADRGLWETQYF.

Ten or more counts support this clonotype. V and J are TRBV6-1 and TRBJ2-1; tentatively, D is TRBD1 (5 bases). Germline V lookup: CDR1 MNHNS, CDR2 SASEGT. Deletions cut 4 bases from V and 9 bases from J, with 13 bases between. The CDR3 loop spans 13 amino acids. CDR3 bases: TGTGCCAGCAGTGGTACGGCGCAGGGTGAGCAGTTCTTC. Its translation is CASSGTAQGEQFF.

This clonotype was recorded many times. The V and J genes are TRBV6-2 or TRBV6-3 and TRBJ1-1; D is undetermined. The CDR3 extends over 14 amino acids. CDR1 and CDR2 (germline): MNHEY, SVGEGT. Trimming left V 0 bases short and J 1 base short, with 6 bases between. CDR3 in amino acids: CASSYSTRNTEAFF. The CDR3 region has the DNA TGTGCCAGCAGTTACTCGACGCGGAACACTGAAGCTTTCTTT.

This chain joins TRBV4-3 and TRBJ2-1, with 10 bases matching TRBD2. Looked up from germline, CDR1 is LGHNA and CDR2 is YSLEER. V dropped 1 base and J dropped 2; count of bases not matched to a gene: 11. The CDR3 is made up of 19 amino acids. CDR3 residues: CASSQVGAGLAVPYNEQFF. CDR3 nucleotides: TGCGCCAGCAGCCAAGTCGGTGCAGGACTAGCGGTACCCTACAATGAGCAGTTCTTC.

The J gene is TRBJ2-7, the V gene TRBV21-1; TRBD1, the D gene given by the table, was not confirmed from the DNA. TRBV21-1 represents a pseudogene. The length of the CDR3 is 20 residues. CDR3 amino acids: CASSNGPPGQFYLNCYEQYF. CDR3 sequence (DNA): TGTGCCAGCAGCAATGGACCGCCGGGACAGTTCTACCTAAATTGCTACGAGCAGTACTTC.

The chain recombines TRBV9 with TRBJ2-3, with a weak D call TRBD1 (6 bases). Germline loops: CDR1 SGDLS, CDR2 YYNGEE. The CDR3 contains 15 residues. Trimming took 3 bases from V and 2 from J, leaving 13 bases between them. The CDR3 spells CASSAPWDNTDTQYF. CDR3 sequence (DNA): TGTGCCAGCAGCGCCCCCTGGGACAACACAGATACGCAGTATTTT.

In DNA, the CDR3 is TGTGCCAGCACCGTGGAAGGGGCTGGCGGCTACACCTTC. It translates to CASTVEGAGGYTF. The V gene is TRBV12-3 or TRBV12-4, the J gene TRBJ1-2; tentatively, D is TRBD1 (5 bases). V was cut by 7 bases and J by 8 bases, with 17 bases left in between. This CDR3 region has 13 residues.

J is TRBJ2-1 and V is TRBV12-3 or TRBV12-4, with D tentatively TRBD1 (6 bases). V lost 6 bases and J lost 5, with 11 bases in between. This CDR3 spans 13 amino acids. DNA for the CDR3: TGTGCCAGCAGATCTCGACAGGACAATGAGCAGTTCTTC. Its translation is CASRSRQDNEQFF.

This clonotype turned up a few times. V is TRBV5-5 and J is TRBJ2-5; D is ambiguous. V dropped 4 bases and J dropped 1 base, with 14 bases sitting between them. The CDR3 is 15 amino acids. Germline loops: CDR1 SGHKS, CDR2 YYEKEE (reference sequence). The DNA for the CDR3 is TGTGCCAGCAGCCCCGGCCTTACTACCCAAGAGACCCAGTACTTC. This encodes CASSPGLTTQETQYF.

This clonotype was found a few times. The gene calls are TRBV7-6 and TRBJ2-5, with TRBD2 matching over 9 bases. Germline V gene data show CDR1 as SGHVS and CDR2 as FNYEAQ. Trimming at V came to 3 bases and at J to 5 bases, leaving 13 bases not matched to a gene. The CDR3 runs 17 residues. Here the CDR3 reads CASSLTYSGLATETQYF. The CDR3 DNA reads TGTGCCAGCAGCTTGACATACTCGGGACTAGCAACGGAGACCCAGTACTTC.

The rearrangement joins TRBV12-3 or TRBV12-4 to TRBJ2-1, with a weak D call TRBD1 (5 bases). The CDR3 runs 15 residues. The V end lost 5 bases, the J end lost 6 bases, and 17 bases lay between the germline ends. CDR3 sequence: CASSPPSRGLNEQFF. The CDR3 bases are TGTGCCAGCAGTCCACCATCAAGGGGTCTCAATGAGCAGTTCTTC.

This clonotype was seen only a few times. The V gene is TRBV27, the J gene TRBJ2-1; D is possibly TRBD1 (11 bases). Germline V gene sequence: CDR1 MNHEY, CDR2 SMNVEV (reference sequence). The CDR3 contains 19 residues. Trimming removed 5 bases at V and 8 bases at J, with 31 bases between. The CDR3 region is CASSPWTGGAVAGGDEQFF. DNA of the CDR3: TGTGCCAGCAGTCCCTGGACAGGGGGCGCGGTAGCGGGAGGTGATGAGCAGTTCTTC.

This clonotype was counted ten times or more. V gene TRBV11-3 combines with J gene TRBJ2-1, with D possibly being TRBD2 (7 bases). The CDR3 runs to 15 residues. CDR1 and CDR2 from the germline V gene are SGHNT and YENEEA. V dropped 5 bases and J dropped 5 bases, with 16 bases sitting between them. CDR3 sequence reads: CASSPRGGRHNEQFF. CDR3 bases: TGTGCCAGCAGCCCTAGGGGGGGTAGACACAATGAGCAGTTCTTC.

This clonotype was detected a few times. The chain has TRBV7-3 and TRBJ1-6; D is unresolved. The germline V and J ends were trimmed by 0 bases and 3 bases, with 0 bases remaining between them. The length of the CDR3 is 13 residues. Germline assignment: CDR1 SGHTA and CDR2 FQGTGA. Here the CDR3 DNA reads TGTGCCAGCAGCTTAACCTATAATTCACCCCTCCACTTT. This sequence encodes CASSLTYNSPLHF. The whole variable domain, filled in from reference TRBV7-3 and TRBJ1-6, reads GAGVSQTPSNKVTEKGKYVELRCDPISGHTALYWYRQSLGQGPEFLIYFQGTGAADDSGLPNDRFFAVRPEGSVSTLKIQRTERGDSAVYLCASSLTYNSPLHFGNGTRLTVT.

This clonotype was picked up a small number of times. The rearrangement uses TRBV12-3 or TRBV12-4 and TRBJ1-5, with 10 positions matching TRBD1. The CDR3 length is 14 residues. V shed 8 bases and J 5 bases; nucleotides not matched to a gene: 6. CDR3 bases: TGTGCCAGCGGCCGCGGGACAGGGGATCAGCCCCAGCATTTT. This sequence encodes CASGRGTGDQPQHF.